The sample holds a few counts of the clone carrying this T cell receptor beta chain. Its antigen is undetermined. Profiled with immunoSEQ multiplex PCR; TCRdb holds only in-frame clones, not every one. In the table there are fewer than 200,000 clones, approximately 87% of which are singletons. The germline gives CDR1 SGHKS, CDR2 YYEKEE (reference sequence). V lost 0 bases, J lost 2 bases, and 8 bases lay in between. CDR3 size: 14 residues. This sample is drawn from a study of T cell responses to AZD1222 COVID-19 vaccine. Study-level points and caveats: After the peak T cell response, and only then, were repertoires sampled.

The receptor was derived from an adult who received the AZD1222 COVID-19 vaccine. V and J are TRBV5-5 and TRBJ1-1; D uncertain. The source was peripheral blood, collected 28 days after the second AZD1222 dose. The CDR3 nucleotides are TGTGCCAGCAGCTTGGACGTGGACAACACTGAAGCTTTCTTT. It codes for CASSLDVDNTEAFF.